The rows below give T cell receptor beta chains drawn from one sample of a study of T-cell reconstitution after alpha-beta-depleted transplantation in children. In TCRdb, the PCR reads were re-called with MiXCR into one record per CDR3 protein. The sample contains about 360,000 distinct CDR3 sequences, roughly 13% of which appear only once. The source material was PBMCs, sampled from the stem cell graft. The receptors were gathered from a human donor who donated a stem cell graft to a child with Fanconi anemia. CDR3s include the opening cysteine and the closing phenylalanine or tryptophan. The D gene is left open where the match is weak. The listing skips clone size in some rows; elsewhere it reads once, few, many or a size class.

size	J	D	V	DNA	CDR3
many	TRBJ2-3	NA	TRBV27	TGTGCCAGCAGATTACTGGGGGGCACAGATACGCAGTATTTT	CASRLLGGTDTQYF
NA	TRBJ1-2	NA	TRBV18	TGTGCCAGCTCACCAAACTTCGGAGATGATGGCTACACCTTC	CASSPNFGDDGYTF
NA	TRBJ2-5	NA	TRBV29-1	TGCAGCGTTATAGGTCTTGAAGAGACCCAGTACTTC	CSVIGLEETQYF
many	TRBJ2-2	NA	TRBV7-2	TGTGCCAGCAGCTTGTCCGGTTCGGTAGCCGGGGAGCTGTTTTTT	CASSLSGSVAGELFF
NA	TRBJ1-5	TRBD1	TRBV12-3/TRBV12-4	TGTGCCAGCAGTCCACAGGGGGCACCTTACAATCAGCCCCAGCATTTT	CASSPQGAPYNQPQHF
many	TRBJ1-1	TRBD1	TRBV20-1	TGCAGTGCTATATCCCCTACCGGGACAGCTGAAGCTTTCTTT	CSAISPTGTAEAFF
few	TRBJ1-5	NA	TRBV11-2	TGTGCCAGCAGCGCTGCACTGAGGGGAGGTAATCAGCCCCAGCATTTT	CASSAALRGGNQPQHF
NA	TRBJ2-5	TRBD2	TRBV10-3	TGTGCCATCAGTCCCGGGACTAGCGGGGGCCAGAGAGGGACCCAGTACTTC	CAISPGTSGGQRGTQYF
NA	TRBJ2-4	NA	TRBV15	TGTGCCACCAGCAGCGTTTGGACAGCCAAAAACATTCAGTACTTC	CATSSVWTAKNIQYF
NA	TRBJ1-1	TRBD1	TRBV25-1	TGTGCCAGCACGGGACGGACAGGTATCGAAGCTTTCTTT	CASTGRTGIEAFF
few	TRBJ1-1	NA	TRBV5-5	TGTGCCAGCAGCTTTCAGGCATGGCGGCCTATGAACACTGAAGCTTTCTTT	CASSFQAWRPMNTEAFF
few	TRBJ1-2	NA	TRBV6-2/TRBV6-3	TGTGCCAGCAGGGACTCAGGGGAAGACTATGGCTACACCTTC	CASRDSGEDYGYTF
few	TRBJ1-3	NA	TRBV7-8	TGTGCCAGCAGCTCGGGTCTTCGCGTCTCTGGAAACACCATATATTTT	CASSSGLRVSGNTIYF
many	TRBJ2-5	TRBD1	TRBV20-1	TGCAGTGCTAGTTCCCAGGGGGTAGAGACCCAGTACTTC	CSASSQGVETQYF
NA	TRBJ2-7	NA	TRBV4-1	TGCGCCAGCAGCCAAGCCCCCTCGCCCAACTACGAGCAGTACTTC	CASSQAPSPNYEQYF
few	TRBJ2-5	NA	TRBV12-3/TRBV12-4	TGTGCCAGCAGTTGGGCGGGACAGCAGGAGACCCAGTACTTC	CASSWAGQQETQYF
many	TRBJ2-1	TRBD2	TRBV7-3	TGTGCCAGCAGCTTCGGACTAGCGGGATACAATGAGCAGTTCTTC	CASSFGLAGYNEQFF
NA	TRBJ1-5	NA	TRBV29-1	TGCAGCGTTGACGGGGGAAGCGGTCAGCCCCAGCATTTT	CSVDGGSGQPQHF
NA	TRBJ1-5	NA	TRBV28	TGTGCCAGCACCCAAGGTGGGCAGCCCCAGCATTTT	CASTQGGQPQHF
many	TRBJ2-1	TRBD2	TRBV6-2/TRBV6-3	TGTGCCAGCAGTTATATACTAGCGGGCGGTGAGCAGTTCTTC	CASSYILAGGEQFF
NA	TRBJ1-1	NA	TRBV6-2/TRBV6-3	TGTGCCAGCAGTTCCTCGAGGGCTGAAGCTTTCTTT	CASSSSRAEAFF
NA	TRBJ1-1	TRBD1	TRBV6-5	TGTGCCAGCAGGGAACAGGGGGTGAACACTGAAGCTTTCTTT	CASREQGVNTEAFF
NA	TRBJ1-1	NA	TRBV4-1	TGCGCCAGCAGCCAAGATAGAGGGGCCTCCCGGGTCACTGAAGCTTTCTTT	CASSQDRGASRVTEAFF
many	TRBJ2-1	TRBD2	TRBV29-1	TGCAGCGTGCTGACTAGCTTTGAGCAGTTCTTC	CSVLTSFEQFF
NA	TRBJ1-1	NA	TRBV20-1	TGCAGTGCTAGAGCCTCTGCGGCTGAAGCTTTCTTT	CSARASAAEAFF
NA	TRBJ2-3	NA	TRBV15	TGTGCCACCAGCAGAGATCGTACAGATACGCAGTATTTT	CATSRDRTDTQYF
NA	TRBJ2-7	NA	TRBV11-1	TGTGCCAGCAGCCAGGGACCCTCCTACGAGCAGTACTTC	CASSQGPSYEQYF
NA	TRBJ2-3	TRBD2	TRBV5-1	TGCGCCAGCAGCCGGGACACTAGCGGGGTCACAGATACGCAGTATTTT	CASSRDTSGVTDTQYF